One and the same sample provided the 10 T cell receptor beta chains below, sequenced in a study of T cell changes during pregnancy in multiple sclerosis (dated by TCRdb to about 2019). Library preparation used the immunoSEQ multiplex PCR assay. The table comes from immuneACCESS by way of TCRdb, which keeps in-frame sequences with V and J called. Part of the clones is missing from these tables; in studies checked, under half for an unresolved V gene and the rest for unknown reasons. This sample holds tens of thousands of clones; approximately 90% were observed only once. About 6% of the sample is in the top ten clones. The source material was CD8+ T cells from peripheral blood mononuclear cells, sampled after pregnancy. Receptors originate from a female donor in good health, enrolled as a control in a pregnancy study.

The J gene is TRBJ1-4, the V gene TRBV6-5, with D perhaps TRBD1 (6 bases). V lost 6 bases and J lost 7, with 6 bases in between. The CDR3 loop spans 11 amino acids. Germline V lookup: CDR1 MNHEY, CDR2 SVGAGI. CDR3 nucleotides: TGTGCCAGCAGACAGGGTGAAAAACTGTTTTTT. This codes for CASRQGEKLFF.

The chain is built from TRBV7-6 and TRBJ2-3; 9 bases are shared with TRBD2. Trimming at V came to 4 bases and at J to 0 bases, leaving 5 bases not matched to a gene. The CDR3 is made up of 16 amino acids. Looked up from germline, CDR1 is SGHVS and CDR2 is FNYEAQ. DNA for the CDR3: TGTGCCAGCAGCTCCCAGCGGGGGGTCAGCACAGATACGCAGTATTTT. Translated, it gives CASSSQRGVSTDTQYF.

This clone was counted only a few times. The genes are TRBV30 and TRBJ1-1; 7 nucleotides match TRBD1. CDR1 is GTSNPN, CDR2 SVGIG, per germline (reference sequence). CDR3 size: 14 residues. The V and J ends lost 2 bases and 1 base, in that order; junction bases with no gene match: 4. CDR3: CAWSWGQTNTEAFF. The CDR3 DNA reads as TGTGCCTGGAGTTGGGGACAGACGAACACTGAAGCTTTCTTT. The full variable domain, rest sourced from reference TRBV30 and TRBJ1-1, is SQTIHQWPATLVQPVGSPLSLECTVEGTSNPNLYWYRQAAGRGLQLLFYSVGIGQISSEVPQNLSASRPQDRQFILSSKKLLLSDSGFYLCAWSWGQTNTEAFFGQGTRLTVV.

This chain uses TRBV5-1 with TRBJ2-7, with D possibly being TRBD1 (6 bases). Trimming stripped 1 base from V and 5 bases from J, with 19 bases between. The CDR3 consists of 16 residues. Germline V gene sequence: CDR1 SGHRS, CDR2 YFSETQ. CDR3 residues: CASSLNSGDLKNEQYF. The CDR3 DNA sequence: TGCGCCAGCAGCTTGAATTCAGGGGATCTGAAAAACGAGCAGTACTTC.

The gene calls are TRBV18 and TRBJ1-6, with D possibly TRBD1 on 6 matching bases. The V end was cut by 0 bases, the J end by 8 bases, with 17 bases between. Germline V gene sequence: CDR1 KGHSH, CDR2 LQKENI. CDR3 length: 17 residues. CDR3 DNA sequence: TGTGCCAGCTCACCACCGACAGGTAGCGGGGACGATTCACCCCTCCACTTT. Amino acid sequence: CASSPPTGSGDDSPLHF. Using reference TRBV18 and TRBJ1-6 for the parts outside the CDR3, the full variable domain is NAGVMQNPRHLVRRRGQEARLRCSPMKGHSHVYWYRQLPEEGLKFMVYLQKENIIDESGMPKERFSAEFPKEGPSILRIQQVVRGDSAAYFCASSPPTGSGDDSPLHFGNGTRLTVT.

V usage is TRBV4-1 and J usage is TRBJ2-3; 9 bases are a match to TRBD1. After removal of 4 bases from V and 9 bases from J, the junction contained 5 bases not matched to a gene. The CDR3 extends over 13 amino acids. Germline CDR1 and CDR2: MGHRA and YSYEKL. The CDR3 bases are TGCGCCAGCAGCCCCAAAGGGACAGGGACGCAGTATTTT. Protein product: CASSPKGTGTQYF.

V usage is TRBV27 and J usage is TRBJ2-1, with D perhaps matching TRBD2 (6 bases). This CDR3 has 16 residues. Germline V gene data show CDR1 as MNHEY and CDR2 as SMNVEV (reference sequence). Between the trimmed V and J ends, which lost 1 base and 6 bases, there was a span of 16 bases. CDR3 region: CASSLFGRIRGNEQFF. CDR3 coding DNA: TGTGCCAGCAGTTTATTTGGGAGGATAAGGGGCAATGAGCAGTTCTTC.

This clone was seen only a few times. The V and J genes are TRBV27 and TRBJ2-7, with 10 bases fitting TRBD1. Germline CDR1 MNHEY, CDR2 SMNVEV (reference sequence). The CDR3 covers 14 residues. V was clipped by 5 bases and J by 4 bases; unmatched bases: 5. In nucleotides, the CDR3 is TGTGCCAGCAGTCCGGGACAGGGGTGGTACGAGCAGTACTTC. This codes for CASSPGQGWYEQYF.

This clone was detected a few times. The chain is built from TRBV9 and TRBJ1-1; TRBD1 matches 9 bases. CDR1 is SGDLS and CDR2 is YYNGEE in the germline V gene. The CDR3 consists of 14 residues. Trimming at V came to 3 bases and at J to 4 bases, leaving 4 bases not matched to a gene. In nucleotides, the CDR3 is TGTGCCAGCAGCGAGGGGGACAGGGCCACTGAAGCTTTCTTT. It yields the protein CASSEGDRATEAFF. Full variable domain (outside the CDR3, taken from reference TRBV9 and TRBJ1-1): DSGVTQTPKHLITATGQRVTLRCSPRSGDLSVYWYQQSLDQGLQFLIQYYNGEERAKGNILERFSAQQFPDLHSELNLSSLELGDSALYFCASSEGDRATEAFFGQGTRLTVV.

This chain joins TRBV7-9 and TRBJ2-5, with D possibly TRBD2 on 7 matching bases. Per the germline V gene, CDR1 is SEHNR and CDR2 is FQNEAQ (reference sequence). V lost 3 bases to trimming and J lost 3 bases, with 11 bases between them. The length of the CDR3 is 14 residues. CDR3 sequence reads: CASSLGGAKETQYF. CDR3 DNA: TGTGCCAGCAGCTTGGGGGGGGCCAAAGAGACCCAGTACTTC. Complete variable domain (other parts from reference TRBV7-9 and TRBJ2-5): DTGVSQNPRHKITKRGQNVTFRCDPISEHNRLYWYRQTLGQGPEFLTYFQNEAQLEKSRLLSDRFSAERPKGSFSTLEIQRTEQGDSAMYLCASSLGGAKETQYFGPGTRLLVL.